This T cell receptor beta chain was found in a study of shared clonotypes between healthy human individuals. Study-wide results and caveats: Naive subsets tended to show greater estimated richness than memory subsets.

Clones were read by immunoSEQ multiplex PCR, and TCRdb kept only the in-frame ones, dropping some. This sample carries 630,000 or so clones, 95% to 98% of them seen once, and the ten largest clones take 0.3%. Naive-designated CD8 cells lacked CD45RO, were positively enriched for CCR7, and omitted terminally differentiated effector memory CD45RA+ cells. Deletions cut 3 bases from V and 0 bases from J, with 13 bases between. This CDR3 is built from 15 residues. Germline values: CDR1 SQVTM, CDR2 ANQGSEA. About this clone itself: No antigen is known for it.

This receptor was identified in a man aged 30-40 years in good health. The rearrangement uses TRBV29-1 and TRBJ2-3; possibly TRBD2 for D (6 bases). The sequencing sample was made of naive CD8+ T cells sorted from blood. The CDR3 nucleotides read TGCAGCGTTGAGGGGCTAGGAGGGAGCACAGATACGCAGTATTTT. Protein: CSVEGLGGSTDTQYF.